This T cell receptor (beta chain) was profiled in a study of PD-1 and CTLA-4 blockade in melanoma. CDR3 size: 12 residues. CDR1 MNHEY and CDR2 SVGAGI come from the germline V gene. V shed 10 bases and J shed 4 bases, with 13 bases lying between them. The method was immunoSEQ multiplex PCR; TCRdb's version includes in-frame clones alone and lacks a portion of them. The table records roughly 30,000 clones, 75% to 95% of them present only once. This clone has just a few counts. The specimen comprised CD8+ T cells from peripheral blood, sampled from a patient given anti-PD-1 treatment. The rearrangement uses TRBV6-5 and TRBJ1-1; D remains unclear. The clonotype originates from a human donor with melanoma. The CDR3 here is CATLGVLTEAFF. The CDR3 DNA reads as TGTGCCACCCTCGGGGTGCTCACTGAAGCTTTCTTT.